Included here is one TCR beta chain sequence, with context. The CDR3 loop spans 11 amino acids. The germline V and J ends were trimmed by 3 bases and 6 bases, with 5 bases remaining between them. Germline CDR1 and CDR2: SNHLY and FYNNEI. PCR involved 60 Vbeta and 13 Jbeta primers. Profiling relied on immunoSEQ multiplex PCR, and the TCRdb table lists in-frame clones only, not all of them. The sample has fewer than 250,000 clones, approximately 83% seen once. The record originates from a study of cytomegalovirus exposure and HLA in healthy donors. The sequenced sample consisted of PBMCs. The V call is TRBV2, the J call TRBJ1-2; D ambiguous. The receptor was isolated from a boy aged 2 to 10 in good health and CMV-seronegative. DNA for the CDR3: TGTGCCAGCAGTGATCCGGATGGCTACACCTTC. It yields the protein CASSDPDGYTF. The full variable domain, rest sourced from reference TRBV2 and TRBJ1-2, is EPEVTQTPSHQVTQMGQEVILRCVPISNHLYFYWYRQILGQKVEFLVSFYNNEISEKSEIFDDQFSVERPDGSNFTLKIRSTKLEDSAMYFCASSDPDGYTFGSGTRLTVV.